Following are 3 T cell receptor beta chains from one sample sequenced in a study of cytomegalovirus exposure and HLA in healthy donors. Vbeta (60) and Jbeta (13) primers were used in the PCR. Generated by immunoSEQ multiplex PCR, the TCRdb table keeps only in-frame clones and is missing some. The sample contains approximately 190,000 clones, 83% of which appear only once. Sequencing was done on a sample of PBMCs. The receptors come from a man between 40 and 49 years old in good health and CMV-seropositive.

This clone appeared once. The chain joins TRBV19 to TRBJ2-1; no reliable D call. The germline V and J ends were trimmed by 9 bases and 4 bases, with 4 bases remaining between them. CDR1 and CDR2 (germline): LNHDA, SQIVND (reference sequence). CDR3 size: 10 residues. This CDR3 is CARLYNEQFF. The CDR3 bases are TGTGCCAGACTGTACAATGAGCAGTTCTTC.

The gene calls are TRBV7-2 and TRBJ2-1; TRBD1 might be the D (6 bases). Trimming took 6 bases from V and 2 from J, leaving 17 bases between them. Germline V gene data show CDR1 as SGHTA and CDR2 as FQGNSA. This CDR3 comprises 16 residues. The CDR3 nucleotides are TGTGCCAGCAGGCGCCGGGACACAGGAGCCTACAATGAGCAGTTCTTC. Its translation is CASRRRDTGAYNEQFF.

As concerns this clone: The junction departs from the called germline gene at one end, perhaps through a read error. This chain uses TRBV7-9 with TRBJ2-2, with a weak D call TRBD2 (5 bases). The germline V gene encodes CDR1 SEHNR and CDR2 FQNEAQ (reference sequence). CDR3 length equals 14 residues. The CDR3 DNA sequence: TGTGCCAGCAGCTTAGCCCGCAGAACCGGGGAGCTGCTTTTT. This encodes CASSLARRTGELLF.